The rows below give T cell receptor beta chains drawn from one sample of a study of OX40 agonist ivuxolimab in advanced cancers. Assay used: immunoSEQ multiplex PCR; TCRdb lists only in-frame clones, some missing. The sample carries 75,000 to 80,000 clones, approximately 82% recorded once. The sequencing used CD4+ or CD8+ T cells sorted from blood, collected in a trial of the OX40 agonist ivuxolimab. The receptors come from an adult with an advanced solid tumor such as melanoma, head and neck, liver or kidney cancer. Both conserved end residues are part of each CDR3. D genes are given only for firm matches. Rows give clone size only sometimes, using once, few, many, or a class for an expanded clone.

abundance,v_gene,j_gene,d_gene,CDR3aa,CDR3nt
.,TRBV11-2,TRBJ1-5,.,CASSLDQRGEVKGSNQPQHF,TGTGCCAGCAGCTTAGATCAACGGGGTGAGGTAAAGGGTAGCAATCAGCCCCAGCATTTT
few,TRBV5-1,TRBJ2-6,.,CASSLGNPGANVLTF,TGCGCCAGCAGCTTGGGTAACCCCGGGGCCAACGTCCTGACTTTC
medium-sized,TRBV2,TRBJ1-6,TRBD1,CASSEGGQGNSPLHF,TGTGCCAGCAGTGAAGGGGGACAGGGGAATTCACCCCTCCACTTT
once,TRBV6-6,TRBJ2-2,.,CASSTRGMGTGELFF,TGTGCCAGCAGTACCCGCGGGATGGGTACCGGGGAGCTGTTTTTT
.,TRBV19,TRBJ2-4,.,CASSILRDTRNIQYF,TGTGCCAGTAGTATTTTAAGGGACACGAGAAACATTCAGTACTTC
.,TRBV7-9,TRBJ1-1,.,CASSLSQRNTEAFF,TGTGCCAGCAGCTTAAGTCAGAGAAACACTGAAGCTTTCTTT
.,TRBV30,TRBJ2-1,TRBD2,CAWRLAGGHNEQFF,TGTGCCTGGAGACTAGCGGGAGGCCACAATGAGCAGTTCTTC
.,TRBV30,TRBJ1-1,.,CAWSVPGRGTEAFF,TGTGCCTGGAGTGTACCGGGGAGAGGGACTGAAGCTTTCTTT
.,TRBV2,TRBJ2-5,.,CASSGFGQETQYF,TGTGCCAGCAGTGGTTTCGGTCAAGAGACCCAGTACTTC
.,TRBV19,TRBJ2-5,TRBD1,CASSVRDRGQTQYF,TGTGCCAGTAGTGTCCGGGACAGGGGACAGACCCAGTACTTC
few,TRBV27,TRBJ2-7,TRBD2,CASSSRTSGISPPSEQYF,TGTGCCAGCAGCTCTCGGACTAGCGGGATTTCGCCCCCCTCCGAGCAGTACTTC
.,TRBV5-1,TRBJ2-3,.,CASSLADPTDTQYF,TGCGCCAGCAGCTTGGCGGACCCCACAGATACGCAGTATTTT